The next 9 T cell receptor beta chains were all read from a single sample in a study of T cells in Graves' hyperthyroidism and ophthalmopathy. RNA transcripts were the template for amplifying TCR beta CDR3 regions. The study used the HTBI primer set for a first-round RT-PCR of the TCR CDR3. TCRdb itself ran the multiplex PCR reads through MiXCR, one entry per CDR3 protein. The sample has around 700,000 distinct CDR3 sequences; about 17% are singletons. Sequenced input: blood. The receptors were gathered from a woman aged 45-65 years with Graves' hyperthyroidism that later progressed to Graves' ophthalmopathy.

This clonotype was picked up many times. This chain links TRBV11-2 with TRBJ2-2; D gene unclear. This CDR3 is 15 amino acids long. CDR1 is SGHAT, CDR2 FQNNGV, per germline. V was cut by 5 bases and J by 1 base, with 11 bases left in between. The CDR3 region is CASSAPSKNTGELFF. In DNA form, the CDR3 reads TGTGCCAGCAGCGCCCCCAGCAAGAACACCGGGGAGCTGTTTTTT.

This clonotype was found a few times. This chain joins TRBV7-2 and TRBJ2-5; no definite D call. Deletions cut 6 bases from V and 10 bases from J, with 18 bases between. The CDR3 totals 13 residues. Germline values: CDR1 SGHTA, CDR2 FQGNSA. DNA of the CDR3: TGTGCCAGCAGTTCAGGAGCCGCCAGAGACCAGTACTTC. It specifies CASSSGAARDQYF.

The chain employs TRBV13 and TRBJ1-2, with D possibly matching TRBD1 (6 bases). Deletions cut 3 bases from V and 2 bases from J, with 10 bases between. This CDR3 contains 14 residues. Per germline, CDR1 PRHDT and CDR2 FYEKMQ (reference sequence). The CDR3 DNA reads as TGTGCCAGCAGCTTTATGGGGGCAAACTATGGCTACACCTTC. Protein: CASSFMGANYGYTF.

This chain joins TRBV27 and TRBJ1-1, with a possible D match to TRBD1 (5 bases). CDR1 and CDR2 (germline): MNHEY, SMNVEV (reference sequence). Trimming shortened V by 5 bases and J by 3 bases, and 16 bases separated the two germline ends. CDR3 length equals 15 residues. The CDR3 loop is CASSPLLDSYTEAFF. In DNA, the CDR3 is TGTGCCAGCAGTCCACTTCTTGACAGTTACACTGAAGCTTTCTTT.

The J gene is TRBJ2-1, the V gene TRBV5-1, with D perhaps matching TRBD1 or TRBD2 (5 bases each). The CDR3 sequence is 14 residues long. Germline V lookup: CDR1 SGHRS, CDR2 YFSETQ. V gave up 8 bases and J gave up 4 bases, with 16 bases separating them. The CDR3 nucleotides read TGCGCCAGTAGTGCCTTTGGGGGATACAATGAGCAGTTCTTC. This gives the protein CASSAFGGYNEQFF.

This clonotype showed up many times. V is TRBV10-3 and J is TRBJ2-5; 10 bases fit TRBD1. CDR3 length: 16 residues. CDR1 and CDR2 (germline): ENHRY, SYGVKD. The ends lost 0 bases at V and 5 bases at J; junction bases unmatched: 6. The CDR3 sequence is CAISESTTGGMETQYF. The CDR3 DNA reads TGTGCCATCAGTGAGTCGACGACAGGGGGCATGGAGACCCAGTACTTC.

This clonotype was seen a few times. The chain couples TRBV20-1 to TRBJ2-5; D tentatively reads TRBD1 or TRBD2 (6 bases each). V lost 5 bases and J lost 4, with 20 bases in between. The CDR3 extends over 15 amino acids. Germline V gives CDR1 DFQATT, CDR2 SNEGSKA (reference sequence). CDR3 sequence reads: CSAPIWGAIGETQYF. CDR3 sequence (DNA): TGCAGTGCTCCTATCTGGGGGGCGATAGGAGAGACCCAGTACTTC.

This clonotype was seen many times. CDR3 nucleotides: TGCAGTGCCCAGGAGGGAGACAGGGGGCTATCACCCCTCCACTTT. Protein sequence: CSAQEGDRGLSPLHF. The gene calls are TRBV20-1 and TRBJ1-6, with 10 bases aligning to TRBD1. J lost 10 bases, V lost 6 bases, and 12 bases had no gene match. Germline V gene data show CDR1 as DFQATT and CDR2 as SNEGSKA (reference sequence). This CDR3 spans 15 amino acids.

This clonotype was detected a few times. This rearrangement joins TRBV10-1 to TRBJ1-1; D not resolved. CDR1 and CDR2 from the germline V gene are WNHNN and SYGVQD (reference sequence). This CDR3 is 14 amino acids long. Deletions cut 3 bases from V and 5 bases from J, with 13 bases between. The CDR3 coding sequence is TGCGCCAGCAGTGAACGACCGGCGTCTACTGAAGCTTTCTTT. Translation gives CASSERPASTEAFF.